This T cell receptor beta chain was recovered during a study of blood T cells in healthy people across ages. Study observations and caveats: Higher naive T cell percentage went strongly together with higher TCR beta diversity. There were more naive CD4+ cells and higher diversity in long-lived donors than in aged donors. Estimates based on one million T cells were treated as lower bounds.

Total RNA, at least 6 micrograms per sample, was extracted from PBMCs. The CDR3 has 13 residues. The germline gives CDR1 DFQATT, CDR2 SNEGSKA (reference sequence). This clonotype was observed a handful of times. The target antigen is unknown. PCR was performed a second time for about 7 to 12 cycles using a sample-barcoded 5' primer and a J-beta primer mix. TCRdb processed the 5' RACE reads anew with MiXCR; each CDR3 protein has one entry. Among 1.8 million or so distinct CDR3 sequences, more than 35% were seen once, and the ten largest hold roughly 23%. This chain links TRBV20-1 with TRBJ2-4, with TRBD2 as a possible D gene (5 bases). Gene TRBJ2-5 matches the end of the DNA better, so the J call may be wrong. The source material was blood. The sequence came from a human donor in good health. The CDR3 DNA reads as TGCAGTGCTGCCCCGGTTTATCGGGGGACCCAGTACTTC. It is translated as CSAAPVYRGTQYF.